This T cell receptor (beta chain) was retrieved from a study of cytomegalovirus exposure and HLA in healthy donors. Study-wide background: Out of approximately 400 genotyped donors, about 80% belonged to the Caucasian-associated ancestry cluster.

Broader study findings: Within the data, a cluster of highly shared sequence variants was likely a sequencing artifact. What a later analysis showed was that several of the most significant clusters appeared linked to common viral pathogens. The dataset shows that most TCR sequences were rare, while some public TCRs occurred in many donors.

Amplification used 60 Vbeta primers and 13 Jbeta primers. Only in-frame clones appear in the TCRdb table, and some are missing; sequencing was by immunoSEQ multiplex PCR. This sample contains tens of thousands of clones. As concerns this clone: The target antigen is unknown.

The CDR3 loop spans 17 amino acids. V was shortened by 1 base and J by 1 base, with 16 bases between the two germline ends. Germline lookup yields CDR1 SEHNR and CDR2 FQNEAQ (reference sequence). V usage is TRBV7-9 and J usage is TRBJ1-1, with a possible D match to TRBD1 (5 bases). Sequenced: PBMCs. The clonotype originates from a man between 18 and 35 years old in good health and CMV-seropositive. For the CDR3, the DNA is TGTGCCAGCAGCTTAGAAGGAGCGGGGCTCGGGAACACTGAAGCTTTCTTT. It yields the protein CASSLEGAGLGNTEAFF.